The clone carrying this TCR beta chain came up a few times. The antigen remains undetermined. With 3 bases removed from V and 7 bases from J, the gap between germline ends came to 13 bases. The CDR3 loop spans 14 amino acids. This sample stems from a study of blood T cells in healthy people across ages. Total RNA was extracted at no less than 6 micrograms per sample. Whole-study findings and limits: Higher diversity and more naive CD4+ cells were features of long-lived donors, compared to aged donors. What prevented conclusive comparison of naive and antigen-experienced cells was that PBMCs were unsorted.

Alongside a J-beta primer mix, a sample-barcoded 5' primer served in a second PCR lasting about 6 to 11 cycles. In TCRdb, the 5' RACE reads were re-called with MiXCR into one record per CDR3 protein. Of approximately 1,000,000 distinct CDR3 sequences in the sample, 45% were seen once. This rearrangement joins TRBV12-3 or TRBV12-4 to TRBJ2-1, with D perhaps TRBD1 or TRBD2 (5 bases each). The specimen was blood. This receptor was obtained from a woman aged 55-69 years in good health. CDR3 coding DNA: TGTGCCAGCAGTTTGGGACGGAATATAAATGAGCAGTTCTTC. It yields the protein CASSLGRNINEQFF.